This T cell receptor (beta chain) was observed in a study of naive and memory T cell subsets. This CDR3 region has 19 residues. Germline lookup yields CDR1 LGHNA and CDR2 YSLEER. The J segment lost 3 bases and the V segment lost 0 bases, leaving 6 bases of the junction unmatched. Study-wide results and caveats: Especially in CD8 cells, naive repertoires contained a few larger clonotypes, possibly CD45RA-re-expressing memory cells. Over 90% of naive TCR sequences appeared only once after error correction, unlike memory subsets. TCR counts from RNA may reflect activation-linked expression changes.

Both TRBC1 and TRBC2 were covered by a beta constant-region primer of two equimolar oligonucleotides. The ligated cDNA underwent four PCR rounds using SP2 and nested alpha and beta constant-region primers. MiXCR, run by TCRdb on the UMI-ligation and nested PCR reads, gives a single entry per CDR3 protein. The repertoire includes about 90,000 distinct CDR3 sequences, 11% of them detected once, and just over 0.13% sits in the top ten. Concerning this clonotype itself: No antigen is known for it.

Alpha and beta libraries were amplified separately from the second PCR onward. CMV status came from CD4+ T cell IFNgamma after overnight CMV lysate stimulation of fresh PBMCs. Sequencing input: naive CD4+ T cells from blood. This chain links TRBV4-3 with TRBJ2-1; TRBD2 matches at 15 bases. This TCR was recovered from a human donor in good health. The CDR3 DNA is TGCGCCAGCAGCCAAGACGCGGGACTAGCGGGGGGACTCTACAATGAGCAGTTCTTC. It yields the protein CASSQDAGLAGGLYNEQFF.